The clone carrying this T cell receptor beta chain has a single count. Its antigen is as yet unknown. The study sequenced TCR beta in blood CD8+ and CD4+ T cells. Random hexamers were used to reverse transcribe about 0.45 to 1 ug of RNA. Multiplex immunoSEQ PCR targeted 54 Vbeta and 13 Jbeta TCR beta segments. TCRdb analysed the immunoSEQ multiplex PCR reads with MiXCR anew, one entry per CDR3 protein. Of about 250,000 distinct CDR3 sequences listed, 85% to 95% are singletons. This CDR3 comprises 13 residues. The junction had 3 bases not matched to a gene; V was cut back by 6 bases and J by 7 bases. The sample comes from a study of CD8 T cells in Susac syndrome. The study's findings and limits: An acknowledgment was made by the study that its TCR sequencing and HLA analysis involved relatively few individuals.

Sequencing was performed on CD4+ T cells from PBMCs. This TCR came from a human donor with multiple sclerosis. V usage is TRBV12-3 or TRBV12-4 and J usage is TRBJ2-2; 9 bases are shared with TRBD1. CDR3 loop: CASRQGAIGELFF. In DNA form, the CDR3 reads TGTGCCAGCAGACAGGGGGCGATCGGGGAGCTGTTTTTT.